This T cell receptor (beta chain) was captured by sequencing in a study of molecular identifiers for immune sequencing clone quantification. TCRdb re-analysed the PCR reads in MiXCR, keeping a single row per CDR3 protein. Here the sample spans 90,000 or so distinct CDR3 sequences, under 25% being singletons. The CDR3 consists of 14 residues. Per germline, CDR1 SEHNR and CDR2 FQNEAQ (reference sequence). The V segment lost 5 bases and the J segment 13 bases; nucleotides outside the gene matches: 10. The V and J genes are TRBV7-9 and TRBJ1-4, with 10 bases lining up with TRBD1. The sequence was collected from a human donor in good health. Some libraries in this study had Jurkat cell RNA spiked in. The sequenced material came from naive CD8+ T cells from blood, with Jurkat cell RNA spiked in. Subset denoted: FACS-sorted CD8+CD4-CCR7+CD45RA+ naive T cells. The DNA of the CDR3 is TGTGCCAGCAGCCTGACAGGGGGCGCAGACTTACTGTTTTTT. Its translation is CASSLTGGADLLFF.